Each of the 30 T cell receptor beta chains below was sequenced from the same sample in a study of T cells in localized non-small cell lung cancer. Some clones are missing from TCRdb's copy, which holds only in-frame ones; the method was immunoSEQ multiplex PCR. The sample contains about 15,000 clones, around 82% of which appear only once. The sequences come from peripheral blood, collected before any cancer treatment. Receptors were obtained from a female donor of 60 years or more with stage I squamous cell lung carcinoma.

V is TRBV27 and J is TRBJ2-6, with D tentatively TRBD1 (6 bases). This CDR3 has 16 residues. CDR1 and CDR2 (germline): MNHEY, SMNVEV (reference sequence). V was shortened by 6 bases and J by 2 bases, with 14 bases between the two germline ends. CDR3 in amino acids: CASSRQAGAGANVLTF. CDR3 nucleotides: TGTGCCAGCAGCCGACAGGCCGGGGCTGGGGCCAACGTCCTGACTTTC. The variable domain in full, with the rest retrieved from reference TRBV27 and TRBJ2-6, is EAQVTQNPRYLITVTGKKLTVTCSQNMNHEYMSWYRQDPGLGLRQIYYSMNVEVTDKGDVPEGYKVSRKEKRNFPLILESPSPNQTSLYFCASSRQAGAGANVLTFGAGSRLTVL.

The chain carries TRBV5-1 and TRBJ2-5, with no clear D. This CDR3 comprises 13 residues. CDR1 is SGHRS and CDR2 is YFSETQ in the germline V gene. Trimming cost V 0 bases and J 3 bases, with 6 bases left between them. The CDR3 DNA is TGCGCCAGCAGCTTGGGCCAGGAAGAGACCCAGTACTTC. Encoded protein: CASSLGQEETQYF.

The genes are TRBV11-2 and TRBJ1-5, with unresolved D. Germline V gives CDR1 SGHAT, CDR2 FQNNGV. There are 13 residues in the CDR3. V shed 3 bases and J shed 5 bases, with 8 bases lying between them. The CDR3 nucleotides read TGTGCCAGCAGCTTGACCGCGGATCAGCCCCAGCATTTT. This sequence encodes CASSLTADQPQHF.

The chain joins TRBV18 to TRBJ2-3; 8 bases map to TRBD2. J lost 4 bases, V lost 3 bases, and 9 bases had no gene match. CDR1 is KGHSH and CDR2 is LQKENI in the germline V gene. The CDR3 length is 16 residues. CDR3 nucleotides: TGTGCCAGCTCACCTCGGGAGGGTAAGGGTTCAGATACGCAGTATTTT. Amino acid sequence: CASSPREGKGSDTQYF.

CDR3 residues: CASSPRGGGGSTEAFF. In nucleotides, the CDR3 is TGTGCCAGCAGCCCCCGGGGCGGGGGTGGGAGCACTGAAGCTTTCTTT. The V call is TRBV5-6, the J call TRBJ1-1, with a weak D call TRBD1 (5 bases). The CDR3 runs 16 residues. The germline CDR1 and CDR2 sequences are SGHDT and YYEEEE. The ends were cut back, 4 bases at V and 4 bases at J, with 20 bases in the middle.

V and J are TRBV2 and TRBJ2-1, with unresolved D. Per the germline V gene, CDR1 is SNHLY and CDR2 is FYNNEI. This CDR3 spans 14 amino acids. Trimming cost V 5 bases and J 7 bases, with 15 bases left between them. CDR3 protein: CASSFRGLSNEQFF. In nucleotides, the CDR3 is TGTGCCAGCAGTTTTCGCGGCTTAAGTAATGAGCAGTTCTTC.

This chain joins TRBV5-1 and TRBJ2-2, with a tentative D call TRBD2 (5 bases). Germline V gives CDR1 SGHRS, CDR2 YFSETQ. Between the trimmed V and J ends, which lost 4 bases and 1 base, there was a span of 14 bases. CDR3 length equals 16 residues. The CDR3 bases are TGCGCCAGCAGCGCCGCCGGACGGGAGAACACCGGGGAGCTGTTTTTT. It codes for CASSAAGRENTGELFF.

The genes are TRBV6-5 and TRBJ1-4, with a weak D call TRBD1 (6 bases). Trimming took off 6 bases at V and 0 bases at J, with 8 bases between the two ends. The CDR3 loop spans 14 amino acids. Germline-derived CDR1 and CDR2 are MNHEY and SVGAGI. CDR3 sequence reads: CASRDSTTNEKLFF. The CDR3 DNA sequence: TGTGCCAGCAGGGACAGTACAACTAATGAAAAACTGTTTTTT.

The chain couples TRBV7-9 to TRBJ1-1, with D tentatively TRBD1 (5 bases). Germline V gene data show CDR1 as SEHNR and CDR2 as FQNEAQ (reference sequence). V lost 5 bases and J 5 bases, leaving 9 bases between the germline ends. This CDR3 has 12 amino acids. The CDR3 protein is CASSTWGTEAFF. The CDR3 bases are TGTGCCAGCAGCACCTGGGGGACTGAAGCTTTCTTT.

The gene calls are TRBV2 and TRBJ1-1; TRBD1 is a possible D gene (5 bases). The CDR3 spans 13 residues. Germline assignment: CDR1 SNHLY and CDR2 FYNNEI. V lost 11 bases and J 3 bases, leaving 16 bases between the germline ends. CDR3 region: CAVKRGVYTEAFF. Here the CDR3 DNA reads TGTGCCGTAAAGCGGGGGGTTTACACTGAAGCTTTCTTT. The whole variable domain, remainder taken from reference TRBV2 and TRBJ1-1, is EPEVTQTPSHQVTQMGQEVILRCVPISNHLYFYWYRQILGQKVEFLVSFYNNEISEKSEIFDDQFSVERPDGSNFTLKIRSTKLEDSAMYFCAVKRGVYTEAFFGQGTRLTVV.

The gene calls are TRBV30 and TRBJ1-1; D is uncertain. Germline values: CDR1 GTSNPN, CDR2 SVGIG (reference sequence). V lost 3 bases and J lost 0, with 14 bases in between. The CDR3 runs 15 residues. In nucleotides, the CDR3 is TGTGCCTGGAGGGCCCCGTTAGGATTGAACACTGAAGCTTTCTTT. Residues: CAWRAPLGLNTEAFF. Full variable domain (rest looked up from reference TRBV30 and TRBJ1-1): SQTIHQWPATLVQPVGSPLSLECTVEGTSNPNLYWYRQAAGRGLQLLFYSVGIGQISSEVPQNLSASRPQDRQFILSSKKLLLSDSGFYLCAWRAPLGLNTEAFFGQGTRLTVV.

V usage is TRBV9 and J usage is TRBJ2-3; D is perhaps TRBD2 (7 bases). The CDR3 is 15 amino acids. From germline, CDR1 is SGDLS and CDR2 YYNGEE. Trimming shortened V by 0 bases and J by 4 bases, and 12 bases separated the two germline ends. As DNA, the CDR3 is TGTGCCAGCAGCGTAGGGGGGGGCCAAGCAGATACGCAGTATTTT. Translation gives CASSVGGGQADTQYF.

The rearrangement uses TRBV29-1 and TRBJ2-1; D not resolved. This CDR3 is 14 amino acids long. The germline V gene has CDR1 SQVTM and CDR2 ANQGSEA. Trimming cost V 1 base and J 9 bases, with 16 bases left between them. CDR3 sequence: CSVEVIYPVPEQFF. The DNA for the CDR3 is TGCAGCGTTGAAGTCATATACCCAGTTCCTGAGCAGTTCTTC.

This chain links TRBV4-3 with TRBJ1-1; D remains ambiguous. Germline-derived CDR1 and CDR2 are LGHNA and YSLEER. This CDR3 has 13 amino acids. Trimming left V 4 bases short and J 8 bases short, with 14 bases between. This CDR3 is CASSPYLGEEAFF. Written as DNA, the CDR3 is TGCGCCAGCAGCCCTTACCTCGGGGAGGAAGCTTTCTTT.

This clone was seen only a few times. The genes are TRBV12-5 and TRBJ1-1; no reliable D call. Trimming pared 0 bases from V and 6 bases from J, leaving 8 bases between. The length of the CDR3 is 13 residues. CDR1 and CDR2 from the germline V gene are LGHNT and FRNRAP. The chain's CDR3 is CASGLVRQAEAFF. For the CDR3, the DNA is TGTGCTAGTGGTTTGGTAAGGCAGGCTGAAGCTTTCTTT.

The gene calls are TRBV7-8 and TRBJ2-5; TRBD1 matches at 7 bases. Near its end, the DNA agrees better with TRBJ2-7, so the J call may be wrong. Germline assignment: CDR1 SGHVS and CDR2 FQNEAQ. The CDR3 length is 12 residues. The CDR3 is CAIQGQSGEQYF. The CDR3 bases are TGTGCCATACAGGGACAGTCGGGCGAGCAGTACTTC.

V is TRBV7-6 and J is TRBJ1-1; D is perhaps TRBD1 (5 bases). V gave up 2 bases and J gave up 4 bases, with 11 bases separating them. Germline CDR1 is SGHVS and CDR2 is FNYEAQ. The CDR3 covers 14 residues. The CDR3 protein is CASSLQGASTEAFF. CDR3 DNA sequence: TGTGCCAGCAGCTTACAGGGAGCGAGCACTGAAGCTTTCTTT.

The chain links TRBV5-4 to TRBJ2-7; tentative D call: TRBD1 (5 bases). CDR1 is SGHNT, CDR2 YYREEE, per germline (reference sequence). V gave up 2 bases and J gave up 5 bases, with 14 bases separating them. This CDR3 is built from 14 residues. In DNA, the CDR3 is TGTGCCAGCAGCTTAGGGCAGGGCCGAAACGAGCAGTACTTC. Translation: CASSLGQGRNEQYF.

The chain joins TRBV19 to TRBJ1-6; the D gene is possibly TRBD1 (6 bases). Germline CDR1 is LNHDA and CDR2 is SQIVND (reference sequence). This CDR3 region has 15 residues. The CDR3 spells CATRGRLRGNSPLHF. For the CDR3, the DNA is TGTGCTACTCGGGGGAGGCTCAGGGGAAATTCACCCCTCCACTTT.

The CDR3 coding sequence is TGTGCCAGCAGCCAAGTCGGTAGATACAATGAGCAGTTCTTC. It encodes CASSQVGRYNEQFF. The chain combines TRBV14 with TRBJ2-1; D is ambiguous. The V gene's germline CDR1 is SGHDN and CDR2 FVKESK. V was cut by 1 base and J by 4 bases, with 8 bases left in between. CDR3 length: 14 residues.

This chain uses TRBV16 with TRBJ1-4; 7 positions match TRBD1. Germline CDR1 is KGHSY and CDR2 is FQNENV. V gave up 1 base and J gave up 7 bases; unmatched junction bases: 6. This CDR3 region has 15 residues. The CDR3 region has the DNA TGTGCCAGCAGCCAATTCCAGGGGGAGGTTGAAAAACTGTTTTTT. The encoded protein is CASSQFQGEVEKLFF.

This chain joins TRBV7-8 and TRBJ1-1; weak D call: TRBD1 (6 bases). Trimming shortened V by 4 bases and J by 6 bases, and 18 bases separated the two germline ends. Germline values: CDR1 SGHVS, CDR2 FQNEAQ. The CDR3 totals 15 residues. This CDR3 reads CASSSFVKGDPEAFF. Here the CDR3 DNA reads TGTGCCAGCAGCTCCTTCGTGAAGGGGGATCCTGAAGCTTTCTTT.

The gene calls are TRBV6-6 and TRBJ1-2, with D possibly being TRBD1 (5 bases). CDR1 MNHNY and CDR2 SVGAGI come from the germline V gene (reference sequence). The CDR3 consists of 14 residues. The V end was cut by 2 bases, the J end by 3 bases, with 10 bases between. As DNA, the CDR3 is TGTGCCAGCAGTTACGACAGCGATTACTATGGCTACACCTTC. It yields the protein CASSYDSDYYGYTF.

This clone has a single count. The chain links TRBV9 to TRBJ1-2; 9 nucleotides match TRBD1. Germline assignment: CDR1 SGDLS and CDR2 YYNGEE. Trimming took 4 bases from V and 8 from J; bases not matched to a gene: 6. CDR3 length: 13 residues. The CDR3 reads CASSRDRDRGYTF. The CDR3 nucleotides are TGTGCCAGCAGCCGGGACAGGGACAGGGGCTACACCTTC.

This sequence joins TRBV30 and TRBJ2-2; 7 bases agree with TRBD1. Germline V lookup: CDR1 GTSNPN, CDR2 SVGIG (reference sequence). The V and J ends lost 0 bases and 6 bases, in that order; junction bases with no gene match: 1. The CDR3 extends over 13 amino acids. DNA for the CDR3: TGTGCCTGGAGTGTGACAGGGTCCGGGGAGCTGTTTTTT. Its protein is CAWSVTGSGELFF.

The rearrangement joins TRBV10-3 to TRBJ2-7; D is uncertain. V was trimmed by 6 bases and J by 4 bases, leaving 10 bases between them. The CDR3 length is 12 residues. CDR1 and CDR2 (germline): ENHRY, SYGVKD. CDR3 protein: CAISQRRYEQYF. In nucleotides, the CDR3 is TGTGCCATCAGCCAGCGACGATACGAGCAGTACTTC.

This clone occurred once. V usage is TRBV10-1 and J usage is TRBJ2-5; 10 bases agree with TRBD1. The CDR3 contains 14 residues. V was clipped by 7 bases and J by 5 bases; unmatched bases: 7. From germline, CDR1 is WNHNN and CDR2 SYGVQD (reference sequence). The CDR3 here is CASMARGQGETQYF. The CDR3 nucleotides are TGCGCCAGCATGGCTAGGGGACAGGGGGAGACCCAGTACTTC.

In DNA form, the CDR3 reads TGTGCCAGCAAAAGATCCACGGGGCAGTACACTGAAGCTTTCTTT. Translating it yields CASKRSTGQYTEAFF. V usage is TRBV2 and J usage is TRBJ1-1, with D tentatively TRBD1 (5 bases). With 7 bases removed from V and 3 bases from J, the gap between germline ends came to 18 bases. Germline V gene data show CDR1 as SNHLY and CDR2 as FYNNEI. This CDR3 region has 15 residues.

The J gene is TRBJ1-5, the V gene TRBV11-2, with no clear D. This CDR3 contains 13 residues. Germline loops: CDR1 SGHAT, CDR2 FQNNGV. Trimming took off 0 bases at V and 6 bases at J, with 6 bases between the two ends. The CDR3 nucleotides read TGTGCCAGCAGCTTAGAGTCCGGTCAGCCCCAGCATTTT. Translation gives CASSLESGQPQHF.

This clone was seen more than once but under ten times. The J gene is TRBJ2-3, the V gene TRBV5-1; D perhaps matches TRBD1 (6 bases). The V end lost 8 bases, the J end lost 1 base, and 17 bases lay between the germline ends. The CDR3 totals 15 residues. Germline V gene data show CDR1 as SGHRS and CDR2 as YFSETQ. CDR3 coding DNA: TGCGCCAGTATGTCAGGGGTTGCCGGCACAGATACGCAGTATTTT. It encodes CASMSGVAGTDTQYF.